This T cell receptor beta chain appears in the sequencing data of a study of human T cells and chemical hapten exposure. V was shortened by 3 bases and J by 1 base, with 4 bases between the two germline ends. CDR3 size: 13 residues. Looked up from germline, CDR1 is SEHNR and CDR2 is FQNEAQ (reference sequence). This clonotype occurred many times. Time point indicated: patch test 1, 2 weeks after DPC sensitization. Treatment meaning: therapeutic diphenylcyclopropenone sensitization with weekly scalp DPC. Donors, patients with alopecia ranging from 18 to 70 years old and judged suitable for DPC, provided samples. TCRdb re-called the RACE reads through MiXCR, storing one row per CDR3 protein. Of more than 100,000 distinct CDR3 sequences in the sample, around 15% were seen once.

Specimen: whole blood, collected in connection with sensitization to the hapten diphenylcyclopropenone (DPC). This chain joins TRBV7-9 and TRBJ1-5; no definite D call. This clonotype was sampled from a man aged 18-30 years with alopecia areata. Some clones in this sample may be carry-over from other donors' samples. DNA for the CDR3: TGTGCCAGCAGCTTCGGGAGCAATCAGCCCCAGCATTTT. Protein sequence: CASSFGSNQPQHF.